One sample yielded the 9 T cell receptor beta chains listed below, sequenced in a study of cytomegalovirus exposure and HLA in healthy donors. This PCR relied on a set of 60 Vbeta primers and 13 Jbeta primers. Assay: immunoSEQ multiplex PCR; the TCRdb copy retains only in-frame clones and omits some. The table records around 200,000 clones, 82% of them present only once. What was sequenced was PBMCs. These receptors were collected from a woman aged 40 to 55 in good health and CMV-seronegative.

The chain links TRBV19 to TRBJ2-7; 8 nucleotides line up with TRBD1. Looked up from germline, CDR1 is LNHDA and CDR2 is SQIVND (reference sequence). The CDR3 is 15 residues long. The V segment lost 5 bases and the J segment 3 bases; nucleotides outside the gene matches: 9. The CDR3 sequence: CASSPRQGIIYEQYF. The CDR3 DNA reads as TGTGCCAGTAGTCCGCGACAGGGGATCATCTACGAGCAGTACTTC.

The rearrangement uses TRBV28 and TRBJ2-5; the D gene is possibly TRBD2 (6 bases). The J call may not be correct, given that the DNA end is closer to TRBJ2-7. CDR1 is MDHEN and CDR2 is SYDVKM in the germline V gene. The CDR3 is 18 residues long. The CDR3 DNA reads TGTGCCAGCAGTTTAATACTGGGCTTGAGGGAGGTTAACTACGAGCAGTACTTC. This gives the protein CASSLILGLREVNYEQYF.

The chain joins TRBV7-8 to TRBJ1-2; the D gene is possibly TRBD1 (5 bases). CDR1 SGHVS and CDR2 FQNEAQ come from the germline V gene. V was cut by 1 base and J by 3 bases, with 12 bases left in between. The CDR3 is made up of 15 amino acids. This CDR3 is CASSLGFGRDYGYTF. DNA for the CDR3: TGTGCCAGCAGCTTAGGGTTCGGCAGGGACTATGGCTACACCTTC.

The chain has TRBV2 and TRBJ2-2, with D possibly being TRBD1 (6 bases). CDR1 and CDR2 from the germline V gene are SNHLY and FYNNEI. The CDR3 extends over 15 amino acids. With 7 bases removed from V and 4 bases from J, the gap between germline ends came to 16 bases. CDR3 nucleotide sequence: TGTGCCAGCAATGGGCAGGGGATCCCCACCGGGGAGCTGTTTTTT. Amino acid sequence: CASNGQGIPTGELFF.

This clone was observed a few times. This chain uses TRBV6-5 with TRBJ1-4, with D possibly being TRBD1 (5 bases). The length of the CDR3 is 13 residues. The germline gives CDR1 MNHEY, CDR2 SVGAGI. Trimming took off 8 bases at V and 5 bases at J, with 12 bases between the two ends. The CDR3 spells CASRGAMNEKLFF. The CDR3 coding sequence is TGTGCCAGCCGCGGGGCGATGAATGAAAAACTGTTTTTT.

V is TRBV25-1 and J is TRBJ2-7; D uncertain. The V end lost 3 bases, the J end lost 0 bases, and 6 bases lay between the germline ends. The CDR3 length is 13 residues. Looked up from germline, CDR1 is MGHDK and CDR2 is SYGVNS. The CDR3 DNA reads as TGTGCCAGCAGTGAGAGTTTCTCCTACGAGCAGTACTTC. Translation: CASSESFSYEQYF.

V usage is TRBV2 and J usage is TRBJ1-2; D is perhaps TRBD1 (6 bases). The CDR3 runs 16 residues. Deletions cut 5 bases from V and 4 bases from J, with 20 bases between. CDR1 and CDR2 (germline): SNHLY, FYNNEI. This CDR3 is CASSQSQGGKSYGYTF. Written as DNA, the CDR3 is TGTGCCAGCAGTCAGTCACAGGGAGGGAAAAGCTATGGCTACACCTTC.

The V and J genes are TRBV5-1 and TRBJ2-5; 8 bases match TRBD2. Germline V gene lookup returns CDR1 SGHRS and CDR2 YFSETQ. V lost 4 bases and J lost 0; bases outside the gene matches: 5. This CDR3 contains 15 residues. The CDR3 bases are TGCGCCAGCAGCGCGGGGGGCACAAACCAAGAGACCCAGTACTTC. It codes for CASSAGGTNQETQYF.

The V call is TRBV7-6, the J call TRBJ2-1; 13 nucleotides match TRBD2. Germline V gene data show CDR1 as SGHVS and CDR2 as FNYEAQ. The V and J ends lost 5 bases and 8 bases, in that order; junction bases with no gene match: 12. This CDR3 region has 17 residues. The DNA of the CDR3 is TGTGCCAGCAGCCCCGGGACTAGCGGGATAAGTTTCCATGAGCAGTTCTTC. It translates to CASSPGTSGISFHEQFF.